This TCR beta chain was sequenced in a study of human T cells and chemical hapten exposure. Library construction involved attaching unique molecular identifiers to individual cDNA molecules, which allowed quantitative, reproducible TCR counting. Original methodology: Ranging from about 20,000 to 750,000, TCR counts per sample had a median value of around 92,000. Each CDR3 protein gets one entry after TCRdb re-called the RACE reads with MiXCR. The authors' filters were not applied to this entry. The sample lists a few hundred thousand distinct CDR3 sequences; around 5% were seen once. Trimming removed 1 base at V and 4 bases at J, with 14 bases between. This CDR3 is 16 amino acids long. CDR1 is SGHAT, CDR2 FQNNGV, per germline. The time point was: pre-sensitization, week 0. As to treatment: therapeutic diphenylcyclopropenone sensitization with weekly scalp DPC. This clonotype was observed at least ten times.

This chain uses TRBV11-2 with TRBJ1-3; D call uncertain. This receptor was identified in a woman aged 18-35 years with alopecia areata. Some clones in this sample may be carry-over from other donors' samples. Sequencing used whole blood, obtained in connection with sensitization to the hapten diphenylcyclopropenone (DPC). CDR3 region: CASSLVMSGSGNTIYF. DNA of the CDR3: TGTGCCAGCAGCTTAGTCATGTCGGGGTCCGGAAACACCATATATTTT.